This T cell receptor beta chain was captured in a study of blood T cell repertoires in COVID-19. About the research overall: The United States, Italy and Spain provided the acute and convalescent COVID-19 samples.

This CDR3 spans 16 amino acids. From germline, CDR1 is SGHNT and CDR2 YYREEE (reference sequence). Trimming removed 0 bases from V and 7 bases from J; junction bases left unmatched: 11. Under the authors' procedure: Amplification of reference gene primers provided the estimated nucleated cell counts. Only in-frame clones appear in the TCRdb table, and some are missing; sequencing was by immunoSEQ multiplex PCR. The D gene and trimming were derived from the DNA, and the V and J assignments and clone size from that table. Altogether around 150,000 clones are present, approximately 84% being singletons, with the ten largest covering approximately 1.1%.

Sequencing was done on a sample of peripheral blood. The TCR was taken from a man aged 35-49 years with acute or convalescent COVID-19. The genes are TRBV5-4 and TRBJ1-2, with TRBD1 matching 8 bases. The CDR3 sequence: CASSLGGQGARSGYTF. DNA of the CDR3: TGTGCCAGCAGCTTGGGGGGGCAGGGGGCGCGCAGTGGCTACACCTTC.